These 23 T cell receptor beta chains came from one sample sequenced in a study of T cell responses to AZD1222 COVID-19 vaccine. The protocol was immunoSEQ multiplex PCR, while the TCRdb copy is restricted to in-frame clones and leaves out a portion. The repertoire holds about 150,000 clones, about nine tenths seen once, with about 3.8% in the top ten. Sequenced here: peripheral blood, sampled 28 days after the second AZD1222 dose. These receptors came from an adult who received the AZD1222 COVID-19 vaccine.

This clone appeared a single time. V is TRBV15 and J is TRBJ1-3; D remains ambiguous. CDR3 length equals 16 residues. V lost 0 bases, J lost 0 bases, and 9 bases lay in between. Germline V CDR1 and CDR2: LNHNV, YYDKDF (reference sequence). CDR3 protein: CATSRDLANSGNTIYF. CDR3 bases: TGTGCCACCAGCAGAGATCTCGCCAACTCTGGAAACACCATATATTTT.

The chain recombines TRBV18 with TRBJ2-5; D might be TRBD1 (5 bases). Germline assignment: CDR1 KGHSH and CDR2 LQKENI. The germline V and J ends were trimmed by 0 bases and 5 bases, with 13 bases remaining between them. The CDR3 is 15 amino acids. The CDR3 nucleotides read TGTGCCAGCTCACCACCGGTCATCAGGGCGGAGACCCAGTACTTC. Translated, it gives CASSPPVIRAETQYF. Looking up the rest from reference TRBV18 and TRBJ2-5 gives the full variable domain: NAGVMQNPRHLVRRRGQEARLRCSPMKGHSHVYWYRQLPEEGLKFMVYLQKENIIDESGMPKERFSAEFPKEGPSILRIQQVVRGDSAAYFCASSPPVIRAETQYFGPGTRLLVL.

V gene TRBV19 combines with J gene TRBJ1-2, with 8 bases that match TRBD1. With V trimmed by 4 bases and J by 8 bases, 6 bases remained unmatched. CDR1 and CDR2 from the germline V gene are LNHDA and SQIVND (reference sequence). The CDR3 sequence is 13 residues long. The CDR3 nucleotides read TGTGCCAGTAGTACCGGGACAGGTGACGGCTACACCTTC. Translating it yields CASSTGTGDGYTF.

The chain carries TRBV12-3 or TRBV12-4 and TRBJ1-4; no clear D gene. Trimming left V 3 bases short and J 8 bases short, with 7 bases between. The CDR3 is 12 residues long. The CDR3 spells CASSLRKEKLFF. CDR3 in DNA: TGTGCCAGCAGTTTGCGCAAAGAAAAACTGTTTTTT.

The CDR3 sequence is CASSTGLAGGETQYF. CDR3 DNA sequence: TGTGCCAGCAGCACCGGACTAGCGGGAGGAGAGACCCAGTACTTC. The rearrangement links TRBV7-3 to TRBJ2-5; 14 bases map to TRBD2. Germline values: CDR1 SGHTA, CDR2 FQGTGA. This CDR3 region has 15 residues. V shed 5 bases and J 4 bases; nucleotides not matched to a gene: 3. Full variable domain (rest looked up from reference TRBV7-3 and TRBJ2-5): GAGVSQTPSNKVTEKGKYVELRCDPISGHTALYWYRQSLGQGPEFLIYFQGTGAADDSGLPNDRFFAVRPEGSVSTLKIQRTERGDSAVYLCASSTGLAGGETQYFGPGTRLLVL.

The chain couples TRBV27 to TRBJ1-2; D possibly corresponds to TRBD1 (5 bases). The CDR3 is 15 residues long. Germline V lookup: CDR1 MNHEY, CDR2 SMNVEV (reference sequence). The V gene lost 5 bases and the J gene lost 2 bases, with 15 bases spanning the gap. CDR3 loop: CASSAFRVSNYGYTF. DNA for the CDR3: TGTGCCAGCAGTGCCTTCAGGGTATCAAACTATGGCTACACCTTC.

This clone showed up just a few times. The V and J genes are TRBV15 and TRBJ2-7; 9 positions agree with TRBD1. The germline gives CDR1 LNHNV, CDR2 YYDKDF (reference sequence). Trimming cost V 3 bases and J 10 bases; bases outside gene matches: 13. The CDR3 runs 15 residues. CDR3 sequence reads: CATSRDGQGLDIQYF. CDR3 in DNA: TGTGCCACCAGCAGGGATGGACAGGGGCTGGATATTCAGTACTTC.

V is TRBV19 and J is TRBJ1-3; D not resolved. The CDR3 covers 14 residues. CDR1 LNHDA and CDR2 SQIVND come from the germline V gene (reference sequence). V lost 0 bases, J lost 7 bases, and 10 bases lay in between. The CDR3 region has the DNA TGTGCCAGTAGTATAGATCTCGAGGCGAACACCATATATTTT. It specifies CASSIDLEANTIYF.

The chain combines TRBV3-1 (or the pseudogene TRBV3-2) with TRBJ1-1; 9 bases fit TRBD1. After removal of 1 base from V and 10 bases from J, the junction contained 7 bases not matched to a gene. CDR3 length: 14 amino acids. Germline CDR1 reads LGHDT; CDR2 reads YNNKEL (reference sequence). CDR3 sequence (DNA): TGTGCCAGCAGCCAAGCCACAGGGGGCTTGGGAGCTTTCTTT. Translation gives CASSQATGGLGAFF.

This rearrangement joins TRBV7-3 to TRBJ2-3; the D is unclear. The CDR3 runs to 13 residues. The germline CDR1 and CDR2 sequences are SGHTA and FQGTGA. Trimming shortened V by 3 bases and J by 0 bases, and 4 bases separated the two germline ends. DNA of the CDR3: TGTGCCAGCAGCTTTATTAGCACAGATACGCAGTATTTT. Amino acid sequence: CASSFISTDTQYF.

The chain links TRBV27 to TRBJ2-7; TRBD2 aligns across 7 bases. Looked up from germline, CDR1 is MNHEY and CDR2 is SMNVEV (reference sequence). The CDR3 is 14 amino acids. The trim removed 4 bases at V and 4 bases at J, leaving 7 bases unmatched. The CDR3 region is CASSSRTRRYEQYF. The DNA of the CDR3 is TGTGCCAGCAGTTCGCGGACTAGGAGGTACGAGCAGTACTTC.

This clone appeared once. The CDR3: CAWSVSVGSSSYNSPLHF. In DNA form, the CDR3 reads TGTGCCTGGAGTGTCTCAGTAGGATCTAGCTCCTATAATTCACCCCTCCACTTT. The V gene is TRBV30, the J gene TRBJ1-6; D unresolved. Germline V gene sequence: CDR1 GTSNPN, CDR2 SVGIG (reference sequence). The CDR3 covers 18 residues. Trimming removed 0 bases at V and 0 bases at J, with 15 bases between.

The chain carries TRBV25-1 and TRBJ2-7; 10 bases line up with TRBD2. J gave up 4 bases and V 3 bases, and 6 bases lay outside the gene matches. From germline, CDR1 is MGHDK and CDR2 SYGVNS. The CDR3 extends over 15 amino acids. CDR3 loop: CASSDPGLALYEQYF. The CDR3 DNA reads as TGTGCCAGCAGTGACCCGGGACTAGCGTTGTACGAGCAGTACTTC.

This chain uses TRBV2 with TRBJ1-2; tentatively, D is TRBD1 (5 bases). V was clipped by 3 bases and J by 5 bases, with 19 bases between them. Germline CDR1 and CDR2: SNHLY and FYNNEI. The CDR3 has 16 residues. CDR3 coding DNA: TGTGCCAGCAGTGACCTCCTCCGGGGGGAAAAGTATGGCTACACCTTC. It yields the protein CASSDLLRGEKYGYTF.

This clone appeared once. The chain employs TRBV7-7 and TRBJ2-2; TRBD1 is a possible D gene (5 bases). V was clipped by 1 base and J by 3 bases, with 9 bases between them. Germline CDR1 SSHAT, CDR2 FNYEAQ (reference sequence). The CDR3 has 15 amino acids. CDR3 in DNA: TGTGCCAGCAGCTTAGGGTTCAGGGACACCGGGGAGCTGTTTTTT. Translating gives CASSLGFRDTGELFF. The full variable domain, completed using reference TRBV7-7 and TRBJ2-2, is GAGVSQSPRYKVTKRGQDVTLRCDPISSHATLYWYQQALGQGPEFLTYFNYEAQPDKSGLPSDRFSAERPEGSISTLTIQRTEQRDSAMYRCASSLGFRDTGELFFGEGSRLTVL.

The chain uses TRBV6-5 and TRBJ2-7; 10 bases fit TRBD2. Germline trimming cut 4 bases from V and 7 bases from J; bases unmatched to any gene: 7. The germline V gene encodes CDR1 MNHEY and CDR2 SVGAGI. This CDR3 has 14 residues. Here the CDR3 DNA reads TGTGCCAGCAGTTCGGAGCGGGAGGGCCCGGAGCAGTACTTC. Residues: CASSSEREGPEQYF.

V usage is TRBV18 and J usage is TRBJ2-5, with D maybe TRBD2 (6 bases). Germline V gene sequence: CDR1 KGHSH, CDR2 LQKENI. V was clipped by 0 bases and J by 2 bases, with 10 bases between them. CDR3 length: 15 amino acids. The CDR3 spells CASSPPGTAQETQYF. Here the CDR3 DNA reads TGTGCCAGCTCACCACCCGGGACTGCTCAAGAGACCCAGTACTTC.

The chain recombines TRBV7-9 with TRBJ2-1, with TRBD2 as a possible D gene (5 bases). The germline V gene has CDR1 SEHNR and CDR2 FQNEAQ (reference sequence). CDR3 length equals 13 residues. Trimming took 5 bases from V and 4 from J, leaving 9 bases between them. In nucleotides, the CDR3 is TGTGCCAGCAGCCAACGGACTTACAATGAGCAGTTCTTC. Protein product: CASSQRTYNEQFF. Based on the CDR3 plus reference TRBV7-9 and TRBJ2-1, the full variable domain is DTGVSQNPRHKITKRGQNVTFRCDPISEHNRLYWYRQTLGQGPEFLTYFQNEAQLEKSRLLSDRFSAERPKGSFSTLEIQRTEQGDSAMYLCASSQRTYNEQFFGPGTRLTVL.

Here the CDR3 DNA reads TGTGCCAGCAGTCCTGCCATAGCGGGGGGTGTTAGCGAGCAGTACTTC. Protein: CASSPAIAGGVSEQYF. This chain connects TRBV6-6 to TRBJ2-7, with 10 nucleotides matching TRBD2. The CDR3 extends over 16 amino acids. Germline trimming cut 5 bases from V and 6 bases from J; bases unmatched to any gene: 13. Germline V lookup: CDR1 MNHNY, CDR2 SVGAGI (reference sequence).

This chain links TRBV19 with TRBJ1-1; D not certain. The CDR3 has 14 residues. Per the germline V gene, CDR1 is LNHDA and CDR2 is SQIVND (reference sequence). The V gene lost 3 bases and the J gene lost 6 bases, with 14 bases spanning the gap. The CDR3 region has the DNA TGTGCCAGTAGTATTTGGGGAATCGGGGCTGAAGCTTTCTTT. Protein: CASSIWGIGAEAFF.

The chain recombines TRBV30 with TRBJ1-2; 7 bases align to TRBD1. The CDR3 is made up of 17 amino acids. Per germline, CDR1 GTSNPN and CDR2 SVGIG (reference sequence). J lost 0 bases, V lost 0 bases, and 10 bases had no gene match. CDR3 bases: TGTGCCTGGAGTGTACTGGGCAGGGGGTTTACTAACTATGGCTACACCTTC. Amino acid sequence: CAWSVLGRGFTNYGYTF.

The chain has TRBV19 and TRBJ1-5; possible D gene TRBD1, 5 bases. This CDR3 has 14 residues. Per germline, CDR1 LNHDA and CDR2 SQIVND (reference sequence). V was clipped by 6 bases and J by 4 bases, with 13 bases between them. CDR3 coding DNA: TGTGCCAGTAGAAAGGGGAGCGCGAATCAGCCCCAGCATTTT. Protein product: CASRKGSANQPQHF.

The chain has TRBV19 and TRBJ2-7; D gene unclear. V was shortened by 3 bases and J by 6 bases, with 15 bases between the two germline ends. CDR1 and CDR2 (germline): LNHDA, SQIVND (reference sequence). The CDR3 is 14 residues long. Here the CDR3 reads CASSINQARAEQYF. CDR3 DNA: TGTGCCAGTAGTATCAACCAGGCCCGCGCCGAGCAGTACTTC.